One and the same sample provided the 9 T cell receptor beta chains below, sequenced in a study of graft-versus-host responses after intestinal transplantation (dated by TCRdb to about 2021). What this sample's time point label stands for: cells obtained before transplantation from donor or recipient. Libraries were constructed by the immunoSEQ multiplex PCR assay. TCRdb mirrors the immuneACCESS table, restricted to in-frame sequences. Some clones are absent from its copies; in checked studies, under half trace to an unresolved V gene, and the reason for the others is unknown. The sample table lists 13,000 or so clones, about 36% of them with a count of one. The top ten hold about 1% of the sample. The starting material was alloreactive CD4+ T cells from a mixed lymphocyte reaction culture, obtained before intestinal transplant. The cell subset or site label, as the study defines it: CFSE-low proliferating T cells sorted from approximately 6-day pre-transplant mixed lymphocyte reaction (GvH or HvG direction). The receptors stem from a human patient who received an intestinal transplant.

The gene calls are TRBV5-1 and TRBJ2-5; D possibly corresponds to TRBD2 (5 bases). From germline, CDR1 is SGHRS and CDR2 YFSETQ. Trimming cost V 0 bases and J 4 bases, with 10 bases left between them. This CDR3 spans 14 amino acids. This CDR3 is CASSLGLAGETQYF. DNA of the CDR3: TGCGCCAGCAGCTTGGGGCTAGCAGGAGAGACCCAGTACTTC.

The chain couples TRBV19 to TRBJ2-7; TRBD1 agrees at 8 bases. There are 14 residues in the CDR3. Germline CDR1 reads LNHDA; CDR2 reads SQIVND (reference sequence). V shed 5 bases, J shed 2 bases, and the junction held 5 bases outside the gene matches. The CDR3 region is CASSAPGQAYEQYF. The CDR3 nucleotides are TGTGCCAGTAGTGCTCCGGGACAGGCCTACGAGCAGTACTTC.

The J gene is TRBJ2-1, the V gene TRBV9; 10 nucleotides match TRBD1. This CDR3 is built from 15 residues. V gave up 1 base and J gave up 8 bases; unmatched junction bases: 6. The V gene's germline CDR1 is SGDLS and CDR2 YYNGEE. The CDR3 DNA follows: TGTGCCAGCAGCGTACGGGGACAGGGGTGGGATGAGCAGTTCTTC. This encodes CASSVRGQGWDEQFF.

This clone was detected only a few times. V is TRBV5-1 and J is TRBJ1-3; 9 nucleotides align to TRBD1. CDR1 is SGHRS, CDR2 YFSETQ, per germline. V was clipped by 4 bases and J by 5 bases; unmatched bases: 10. This CDR3 contains 16 residues. The CDR3 spells CASSQLPGQGRNTIYF. CDR3 nucleotides: TGCGCCAGCAGCCAACTTCCCGGACAGGGGAGAAACACCATATATTTT.

The V and J genes are TRBV30 and TRBJ1-5; maybe TRBD1 (5 bases). Germline V gene lookup returns CDR1 GTSNPN and CDR2 SVGIG (reference sequence). This CDR3 contains 15 residues. V was clipped by 4 bases and J by 6 bases, with 19 bases between them. This chain's CDR3 is CAWTPGTGGLQPQHF. DNA of the CDR3: TGTGCCTGGACCCCCGGGACCGGGGGACTTCAGCCCCAGCATTTT.

This chain uses TRBV27 with TRBJ2-3; D uncertain. Trimming removed 5 bases from V and 2 bases from J, with 11 bases in between. Germline V gives CDR1 MNHEY, CDR2 SMNVEV (reference sequence). This CDR3 has 14 amino acids. The CDR3 reads CASSPKSYTDTQYF. CDR3 nucleotides: TGTGCCAGCAGTCCGAAATCCTACACAGATACGCAGTATTTT.

The sample holds a few counts of this clone. The V gene is TRBV6-1, the J gene TRBJ1-1; TRBD1 might be the D (6 bases). Trimming removed 2 bases at V and 4 bases at J, with 11 bases between. The CDR3 covers 14 residues. Germline CDR1 and CDR2: MNHNS and SASEGT. CDR3 in amino acids: CASSELGASTEAFF. The CDR3 region has the DNA TGTGCCAGCAGTGAACTGGGGGCGAGCACTGAAGCTTTCTTT.

This clone was seen only a few times. The J gene is TRBJ2-5, the V gene TRBV18, with 8 positions matching TRBD1. V lost 3 bases to trimming and J lost 5 bases; unmatched junction nucleotides: 8. This CDR3 region has 15 residues. Germline values: CDR1 KGHSH, CDR2 LQKENI. Here the CDR3 DNA reads TGTGCCAGCTCACCCCAGGCAGGGGGCCGGGAGACCCAGTACTTC. Translating gives CASSPQAGGRETQYF. Filled out from reference TRBV18 and TRBJ2-5, the complete variable domain reads NAGVMQNPRHLVRRRGQEARLRCSPMKGHSHVYWYRQLPEEGLKFMVYLQKENIIDESGMPKERFSAEFPKEGPSILRIQQVVRGDSAAYFCASSPQAGGRETQYFGPGTRLLVL.

This clone was seen only a few times. CDR3 sequence (DNA): TGTGCCACCAGCAGAGGATCCGGGACAGGCGGCTCACCCCTCCACTTT. It encodes CATSRGSGTGGSPLHF. The rearrangement links TRBV15 to TRBJ1-6; 8 bases map to TRBD1. The length of the CDR3 is 16 residues. The germline V gene encodes CDR1 LNHNV and CDR2 YYDKDF (reference sequence). The J segment lost 10 bases and the V segment lost 1 base, leaving 9 bases of the junction unmatched.